A single sample gave rise to the 31 T cell receptor beta chains below, sequenced in a study of blood T cell repertoires in COVID-19. The protocol was immunoSEQ multiplex PCR, while the TCRdb copy is restricted to in-frame clones and leaves out a portion. Of a few hundred thousand clones listed, 83% are singletons. Sample: peripheral blood. These receptors originate from a woman aged 45 to 65 with acute or convalescent COVID-19.

The V call is TRBV6-5, the J call TRBJ1-2; D might be TRBD1 (5 bases). CDR3 length: 15 residues. The V end lost 6 bases, the J end lost 0 bases, and 14 bases lay between the germline ends. Germline V CDR1 and CDR2: MNHEY, SVGAGI. For the CDR3, the DNA is TGTGCCAGCAGCCTCTTCAGGGCGGCTAACTATGGCTACACCTTC. Protein product: CASSLFRAANYGYTF.

CDR3 in amino acids: CASSGNTQGGSTDTQYF. The CDR3 DNA follows: TGTGCCAGCAGCGGTAATACACAGGGGGGTAGCACAGATACGCAGTATTTT. V gene TRBV7-9 combines with J gene TRBJ2-3; the match to TRBD1 covers 8 bases. Germline V CDR1 and CDR2: SEHNR, FQNEAQ (reference sequence). Trimming cost V 5 bases and J 0 bases; bases outside gene matches: 10. The CDR3 runs 17 residues.

The rearrangement joins TRBV5-1 to TRBJ1-4; 7 bases line up with TRBD1. Germline lookup yields CDR1 SGHRS and CDR2 YFSETQ. The CDR3 runs 14 residues. The trim removed 2 bases at V and 6 bases at J, leaving 4 bases unmatched. The CDR3 sequence is CASSLEGAYEKLFF. The CDR3, as DNA: TGCGCCAGCAGCTTAGAGGGGGCGTATGAAAAACTGTTTTTT.

The chain uses TRBV12-5 and TRBJ1-5; 7 bases agree with TRBD1. The germline V gene encodes CDR1 LGHNT and CDR2 FRNRAP. V was clipped by 7 bases and J by 4 bases; unmatched bases: 10. The CDR3 sequence is 15 residues long. The chain's CDR3 is CASARGGLGNQPQHF. CDR3 coding DNA: TGTGCTAGTGCGAGAGGGGGCTTGGGGAATCAGCCCCAGCATTTT.

The gene calls are TRBV10-3 and TRBJ1-3; D remains unclear. The germline CDR1 and CDR2 sequences are ENHRY and SYGVKD. The CDR3 contains 16 residues. Trimming took 3 bases from V and 0 from J, leaving 12 bases between them. Here the CDR3 DNA reads TGTGCCATCAGTGACAAGGACGGGAGCTCTGGAAACACCATATATTTT. Translating it yields CAISDKDGSSGNTIYF.

The chain uses TRBV30 and TRBJ2-5, with a possible D match to TRBD1 (5 bases). This CDR3 is built from 14 residues. Trimming cost V 3 bases and J 5 bases, with 16 bases left between them. Per the germline V gene, CDR1 is GTSNPN and CDR2 is SVGIG (reference sequence). Written as DNA, the CDR3 is TGTGCCTGGAGCCGTGACAGAGAAGTGGAGACCCAGTACTTC. Its translation: CAWSRDREVETQYF.

A few counts support this clone. The gene calls are TRBV5-1 and TRBJ1-1, with 8 bases fitting TRBD1. The V gene end was trimmed by 2 bases and the J gene end by 0 bases; junction bases not matched to a gene: 6. The CDR3 contains 16 residues. Looked up from germline, CDR1 is SGHRS and CDR2 is YFSETQ. CDR3: CASSFDRGTMNTEAFF. For the CDR3, the DNA is TGCGCCAGCAGCTTTGACAGGGGAACCATGAACACTGAAGCTTTCTTT.

This clone was seen just once. Other DNA variants within this sample encode the same CDR3. The chain carries TRBV6-4 and TRBJ2-2, with 8 positions matching TRBD1. CDR3 size: 15 residues. The germline CDR1 and CDR2 sequences are MRHNA and SNTAGT. J gave up 2 bases and V 4 bases, and 3 bases lay outside the gene matches. The CDR3 sequence is CASSGSGGNTGELFF. The CDR3 DNA sequence: TGTGCCAGCAGTGGGTCAGGGGGCAACACCGGGGAGCTGTTTTTT.

This rearrangement joins TRBV3-1 (or the pseudogene TRBV3-2) to TRBJ2-2; D gene uncertain. Trimming took 3 bases from V and 5 from J, leaving 4 bases between them. The CDR3 totals 12 residues. Germline CDR1 and CDR2: LGHDT and YNNKEL (reference sequence). The CDR3 region has the DNA TGTGCCAGCAGCCATCTAACCGGGGAGCTGTTTTTT. Protein sequence: CASSHLTGELFF.

CDR3 nucleotides: TGCGCCAGCAGCCTCGGTACGGATCAGCCCCAGCATTTT. Amino acids: CASSLGTDQPQHF. The genes are TRBV5-1 and TRBJ1-5; D ambiguous. Germline CDR1 and CDR2: SGHRS and YFSETQ. CDR3 length: 13 amino acids. V was cut by 4 bases and J by 5 bases, with 10 bases left in between. The whole variable domain, remainder taken from reference TRBV5-1 and TRBJ1-5, is KAGVTQTPRYLIKTRGQQVTLSCSPISGHRSVSWYQQTPGQGLQFLFEYFSETQRNKGNFPGRFSGRQFSNSRSEMNVSTLELGDSALYLCASSLGTDQPQHFGDGTRLSIL.

In its sample, this clone was seen once. The chain recombines TRBV27 with TRBJ1-2; TRBD1 agrees at 9 bases. The CDR3 covers 15 residues. Germline V lookup: CDR1 MNHEY, CDR2 SMNVEV (reference sequence). The V segment lost 5 bases and the J segment 4 bases; nucleotides outside the gene matches: 8. The CDR3 is CASSPRDRATYGYTF. As DNA, the CDR3 is TGTGCCAGCAGTCCCCGGGACAGGGCTACCTATGGCTACACCTTC.

This chain links TRBV4-1 with TRBJ2-1; 16 nucleotides line up with TRBD2. The V and J ends lost 0 bases and 5 bases, in that order; junction bases with no gene match: 4. Per germline, CDR1 MGHRA and CDR2 YSYEKL. This CDR3 comprises 18 residues. CDR3 DNA: TGCGCCAGCAGCCAAGACGGGACTAGCGGGAGGGCCGACAATGAGCAGTTCTTC. Translating it yields CASSQDGTSGRADNEQFF.

J is TRBJ2-5 and V is TRBV11-3, with D maybe TRBD1 (5 bases). Germline values: CDR1 SGHNT, CDR2 YENEEA. CDR3 length equals 13 residues. The V end lost 5 bases, the J end lost 4 bases, and 11 bases lay between the germline ends. As DNA, the CDR3 is TGTGCCAGCAGCGGGTCCCAGGGAGAGACCCAGTACTTC. Translation gives CASSGSQGETQYF. The full variable domain, completed using reference TRBV11-3 and TRBJ2-5, is EAGVVQSPRYKIIEKKQPVAFWCNPISGHNTLYWYLQNLGQGPELLIRYENEEAVDDSQLPKDRFSAERLKGVDSTLKIQPAELGDSAVYLCASSGSQGETQYFGPGTRLLVL.

This clone turned up a few times. This chain connects TRBV5-4 to TRBJ2-2; 7 positions agree with TRBD2. CDR3 length equals 16 residues. CDR1 SGHNT and CDR2 YYREEE come from the germline V gene (reference sequence). Trimming cost V 3 bases and J 2 bases; bases outside gene matches: 7. The CDR3 DNA reads as TGTGCCAGCAGCTCCGGGACTATTCTTAACACCGGGGAGCTGTTTTTT. It codes for CASSSGTILNTGELFF. The variable domain in full, with the rest retrieved from reference TRBV5-4 and TRBJ2-2, is ETGVTQSPTHLIKTRGQQVTLRCSSQSGHNTVSWYQQALGQGPQFIFQYYREEENGRGNFPPRFSGLQFPNYSSELNVNALELDDSALYLCASSSGTILNTGELFFGEGSRLTVL.

This clone has more than one count but fewer than ten. The rearrangement joins TRBV7-9 to TRBJ2-5; 7 positions agree with TRBD2. J lost 2 bases, V lost 6 bases, and 3 bases had no gene match. The CDR3 runs to 13 residues. Germline lookup yields CDR1 SEHNR and CDR2 FQNEAQ (reference sequence). DNA for the CDR3: TGTGCCAGCAGGCCAGCGGGACAAGAGACCCAGTACTTC. Translated: CASRPAGQETQYF.

The chain links TRBV24-1 to TRBJ2-5, with 8 nucleotides matching TRBD2. CDR1 and CDR2 (germline): KGHDR, SFDVKD. The V segment lost 3 bases and the J segment 4 bases; nucleotides outside the gene matches: 6. This CDR3 comprises 15 residues. Here the CDR3 DNA reads TGTGCCACCAGTGATCCCGGGACTAGGACAGAGACCCAGTACTTC. Its translation is CATSDPGTRTETQYF.

This chain joins TRBV5-1 and TRBJ1-4, with 7 bases fitting TRBD1. With V trimmed by 4 bases and J by 6 bases, 6 bases remained unmatched. Germline CDR1 SGHRS, CDR2 YFSETQ. The CDR3 spans 14 residues. The CDR3 DNA is TGCGCCAGCAGCCGCCGGGACAGCCATGAAAAACTGTTTTTT. It codes for CASSRRDSHEKLFF.

The chain is built from TRBV6-5 and TRBJ1-5; D is perhaps TRBD1 (5 bases). Trimming cost V 6 bases and J 6 bases, with 12 bases left between them. The CDR3 spans 13 residues. The germline V gene encodes CDR1 MNHEY and CDR2 SVGAGI. The CDR3 DNA reads as TGTGCCAGCAGAGTGACAGTAGGTCAGCCCCAGCATTTT. Amino acids: CASRVTVGQPQHF.

The rearrangement joins TRBV29-1 to TRBJ1-6; unclear D gene. The CDR3 runs 13 residues. CDR1 and CDR2 (germline): SQVTM, ANQGSEA. Between the trimmed V and J ends, which lost 6 bases and 4 bases, there was a span of 10 bases. In DNA form, the CDR3 reads TGCAGCGTGGAAACTGATTATAATTCACCCCTCCACTTT. This sequence encodes CSVETDYNSPLHF.

This clone was picked up a small number of times. This rearrangement joins TRBV6-6 to TRBJ1-1, with D tentatively TRBD1 (5 bases). Between the trimmed V and J ends, which lost 6 bases and 0 bases, there was a span of 11 bases. Per the germline V gene, CDR1 is MNHNY and CDR2 is SVGAGI (reference sequence). The CDR3 extends over 14 amino acids. CDR3 sequence: CASRPTVMNTEAFF. In DNA, the CDR3 is TGTGCCAGCAGGCCGACAGTGATGAACACTGAAGCTTTCTTT.

The chain carries TRBV29-1 and TRBJ1-1; D unresolved. V lost 3 bases and J 3 bases, leaving 8 bases between the germline ends. Germline CDR1 reads SQVTM; CDR2 reads ANQGSEA. This CDR3 is built from 12 residues. The CDR3 nucleotides are TGCAGCGTTGATCAGGATGACACTGAAGCTTTCTTT. This encodes CSVDQDDTEAFF.

The chain has TRBV19 and TRBJ1-3; D is undetermined. The CDR3 has 18 amino acids. Trimming removed 1 base at V and 0 bases at J, with 16 bases between. Per germline, CDR1 LNHDA and CDR2 SQIVND (reference sequence). As DNA, the CDR3 is TGTGCCAGTAGTATAGGAGGCGCCCAAGAGAGCTCTGGAAACACCATATATTTT. Translated: CASSIGGAQESSGNTIYF.

This clone was recorded a few times. The chain carries TRBV24-1 and TRBJ1-1; no definite D call. Trimming stripped 9 bases from V and 0 bases from J, with 4 bases between. Germline-derived CDR1 and CDR2 are KGHDR and SFDVKD. The CDR3 totals 11 residues. The CDR3 is CATEMNTEAFF. Here the CDR3 DNA reads TGTGCCACCGAGATGAACACTGAAGCTTTCTTT.

The rearrangement uses TRBV5-6 and TRBJ2-1; D gene uncertain. V dropped 0 bases and J dropped 3 bases, with 7 bases sitting between them. CDR1 and CDR2 from the germline V gene are SGHDT and YYEEEE. CDR3 size: 14 residues. CDR3 sequence (DNA): TGTGCCAGCAGCTTGGCTCCAGGCTACAATGAGCAGTTCTTC. It yields the protein CASSLAPGYNEQFF.

The V gene is TRBV27, the J gene TRBJ1-6; the D is unclear. With 4 bases removed from V and 7 bases from J, the gap between germline ends came to 11 bases. This CDR3 is built from 14 residues. Germline-derived CDR1 and CDR2 are MNHEY and SMNVEV (reference sequence). In DNA form, the CDR3 reads TGTGCCAGCAGTTCGGGAGTGAGGAATTCACCCCTCCACTTT. This translates into CASSSGVRNSPLHF.

V usage is TRBV7-2 and J usage is TRBJ1-2; D unclear. In germline, CDR1 is SGHTA, CDR2 FQGNSA. The CDR3 runs 12 residues. V shed 5 bases and J shed 4 bases, with 8 bases lying between them. The CDR3 spells CASSRVGYGYTF. The CDR3 DNA reads as TGTGCCAGCAGCCGGGTGGGCTATGGCTACACCTTC.

This chain links TRBV6-5 with TRBJ2-2; TRBD1 might be the D (6 bases). CDR1 MNHEY and CDR2 SVGAGI come from the germline V gene. This CDR3 has 15 residues. The ends were cut back, 4 bases at V and 2 bases at J, with 11 bases in the middle. CDR3 nucleotides: TGTGCCAGCAGTTTTACGGACAGAAACACCGGGGAGCTGTTTTTT. Translating gives CASSFTDRNTGELFF.

V gene TRBV29-1 combines with J gene TRBJ1-4; D call uncertain. CDR3 size: 13 residues. V dropped 2 bases and J dropped 8 bases, with 12 bases sitting between them. Germline CDR1 SQVTM, CDR2 ANQGSEA. CDR3 in DNA: TGCAGCGTTGAACGGGGAGGGAGGGAAAAACTGTTTTTT. Encoded protein: CSVERGGREKLFF.

The chain is built from TRBV3-1 (or the pseudogene TRBV3-2) and TRBJ1-4; perhaps TRBD1 as D (5 bases). The V end lost 4 bases, the J end lost 7 bases, and 13 bases lay between the germline ends. The CDR3 is 14 residues long. The germline V gene encodes CDR1 LGHDT and CDR2 YNNKEL (reference sequence). This CDR3 is CASSLLGPSEKLFF. The CDR3 nucleotides are TGTGCCAGCAGCCTGCTGGGGCCGAGTGAAAAACTGTTTTTT.

The CDR3 protein is CASSQTPGTSGANEQFF. The CDR3 nucleotides are TGCGCCAGCAGCCAAACCCCCGGGACTAGCGGGGCAAATGAGCAGTTCTTC. The chain joins TRBV4-1 to TRBJ2-1, with TRBD2 identical over 13 bases. Unmatched junction bases numbered 8, after V lost 2 bases and J lost 7 bases. The CDR3 runs to 17 residues. The V gene's germline CDR1 is MGHRA and CDR2 YSYEKL.

The rearrangement links TRBV19 to TRBJ1-1; no clear D gene. CDR3 length: 11 residues. Trimming cost V 3 bases and J 5 bases, with 4 bases left between them. Germline CDR1 and CDR2: LNHDA and SQIVND (reference sequence). CDR3 amino acids: CASSIGTEAFF. In DNA form, the CDR3 reads TGTGCCAGTAGTATCGGGACTGAAGCTTTCTTT.